Each of the 17 T cell receptor beta chains below was sequenced from the same sample in a study of shared T cell receptors in the human thymus. The table came from immunoSEQ multiplex PCR; TCRdb's copy has only in-frame clones and leaves some out. Of 600,000 or so clones listed, around 87% were seen once; the top ten hold 0.0094%. The same sample was also studied in work on human thymus T cells.

The sequenced material came from thymocytes. These receptors were taken from a boy younger than two with a congenital heart defect.

The gene calls are TRBV12-5 and TRBJ2-7, with 12 bases fitting TRBD2. This CDR3 comprises 18 residues. Germline trimming cut 5 bases from V and 0 bases from J; bases unmatched to any gene: 11. Germline assignment: CDR1 LGHNT and CDR2 FRNRAP. The CDR3 bases are TGTGCTAGTGGTCCTAACCCGCTAGCGGGAGGGAGCTCCTACGAGCAGTACTTC. This codes for CASGPNPLAGGSSYEQYF.

The chain uses TRBV13 and TRBJ2-3, with 7 bases identical to TRBD2. The germline V gene has CDR1 PRHDT and CDR2 FYEKMQ (reference sequence). The CDR3 length is 16 residues. With V trimmed by 1 base and J by 5 bases, 9 bases remained unmatched. The CDR3 protein is CASSLVAGGSLDTQYF. In DNA, the CDR3 is TGTGCCAGCAGCTTAGTAGCGGGTGGATCTCTAGATACGCAGTATTTT.

The chain combines TRBV6-1 with TRBJ1-5; 10 positions agree with TRBD1. Trimming removed 3 bases from V and 0 bases from J; junction bases left unmatched: 11. CDR3 length: 19 amino acids. Germline V lookup: CDR1 MNHNS, CDR2 SASEGT. CDR3 in amino acids: CASSDRPGQGIYSNQPQHF. In DNA form, the CDR3 reads TGTGCCAGCAGTGACCGCCCGGGACAGGGGATTTATAGCAATCAGCCCCAGCATTTT.

The chain carries TRBV11-2 and TRBJ2-7, with TRBD1 identical over 9 bases. The germline V gene encodes CDR1 SGHAT and CDR2 FQNNGV. The J segment lost 5 bases and the V segment lost 5 bases, leaving 10 bases of the junction unmatched. CDR3 length: 15 residues. CDR3 DNA sequence: TGTGCCAGCAGCCTAGTGGGACAGGGAGGTGACGAGCAGTACTTC. Translation: CASSLVGQGGDEQYF.

This clone turned up a few times. The genes are TRBV5-4 and TRBJ1-1; the D is unclear. The CDR3 totals 12 residues. Germline CDR1 reads SGHNT; CDR2 reads YYREEE (reference sequence). Trimming took off 2 bases at V and 8 bases at J, with 10 bases between the two ends. CDR3 DNA: TGTGCCAGCAGCTTCGGACTTTCAGAAGCTTTCTTT. This codes for CASSFGLSEAFF.

The chain employs TRBV25-1 and TRBJ2-3, with a tentative D call TRBD2 (6 bases). V lost 4 bases and J lost 5, with 13 bases in between. Per germline, CDR1 MGHDK and CDR2 SYGVNS. CDR3 length: 14 amino acids. The CDR3 bases are TGTGCCAGCAGTGGGGCGGGGTATCAAGATACGCAGTATTTT. Translated: CASSGAGYQDTQYF.

The genes are TRBV28 and TRBJ2-7, with 7 bases aligning to TRBD1. V trimming: 6 bases; J trimming: 0 bases; junction bases outside the gene matches: 14. Germline CDR1 reads MDHEN; CDR2 reads SYDVKM. The CDR3 is 17 amino acids. The CDR3 here is CASRPGTALTSSYEQYF. The CDR3 DNA reads TGTGCCAGCAGACCAGGGACAGCGCTTACGAGCTCCTACGAGCAGTACTTC.

The genes are TRBV2 and TRBJ2-7; 9 nucleotides align to TRBD1. The V and J ends lost 0 bases and 4 bases, in that order; junction bases with no gene match: 10. The CDR3 has 17 amino acids. Germline CDR1 is SNHLY and CDR2 is FYNNEI. The CDR3, as DNA: TGTGCCAGCAGTGAAGCTTGCCGGGACAGGGAATGGTACGAGCAGTACTTC. Residues: CASSEACRDREWYEQYF.

The rearrangement links TRBV10-3 to TRBJ1-5; D might be TRBD1 (6 bases). Germline V gene sequence: CDR1 ENHRY, CDR2 SYGVKD. The CDR3 spans 16 residues. Trimming removed 0 bases at V and 7 bases at J, with 16 bases between. The CDR3 region has the DNA TGTGCCATCAGTGAGTCGATCTCCGGACAGCGGCAGCCCCAGCATTTT. Translated: CAISESISGQRQPQHF.

This clone has just a few counts. The rearrangement uses TRBV19 and TRBJ1-4; D is undetermined. CDR3 length: 14 amino acids. In germline, CDR1 is LNHDA, CDR2 SQIVND (reference sequence). Trimming took 4 bases from V and 5 from J, leaving 11 bases between them. The CDR3 here is CASSRRALNEKLFF. The DNA of the CDR3 is TGTGCCAGTAGTAGGAGGGCCTTAAATGAAAAACTGTTTTTT.

This chain links TRBV6-1 with TRBJ1-1; D ambiguous. Germline CDR1 is MNHNS and CDR2 is SASEGT. V dropped 3 bases and J dropped 4 bases, with 9 bases sitting between them. The CDR3 totals 13 residues. CDR3 amino acids: CASSDREITEAFF. For the CDR3, the DNA is TGTGCCAGCAGTGATCGGGAAATCACTGAAGCTTTCTTT.

The chain uses TRBV6-5 and TRBJ2-1; 7 bases are shared with TRBD2. CDR3 size: 12 residues. The J segment lost 2 bases and the V segment lost 9 bases, leaving 1 base of the junction unmatched. Germline V lookup: CDR1 MNHEY, CDR2 SVGAGI. CDR3: CASGRAYNEQFF. CDR3 in DNA: TGTGCCAGTGGGAGGGCCTACAATGAGCAGTTCTTC.

The rearrangement uses TRBV5-1 and TRBJ2-7, with D possibly TRBD1 on 5 matching bases. The germline V gene encodes CDR1 SGHRS and CDR2 YFSETQ. V gave up 3 bases and J gave up 6 bases, with 13 bases separating them. This CDR3 has 13 amino acids. This chain's CDR3 is CASSSKGFPEQYF. The CDR3 nucleotides are TGCGCCAGCAGCTCGAAGGGGTTTCCCGAGCAGTACTTC.

This rearrangement joins TRBV25-1 to TRBJ2-3, with 9 nucleotides matching TRBD2. CDR3 size: 17 residues. V gave up 1 base and J gave up 2 bases; unmatched junction bases: 7. CDR1 is MGHDK and CDR2 is SYGVNS in the germline V gene. CDR3 region: CASSESGTSKNTDTQYF. Here the CDR3 DNA reads TGTGCCAGCAGTGAATCGGGGACTAGCAAGAACACAGATACGCAGTATTTT.

The V gene is TRBV5-5, the J gene TRBJ2-7, with 9 nucleotides matching TRBD1. Looked up from germline, CDR1 is SGHKS and CDR2 is YYEKEE (reference sequence). The CDR3 is 14 amino acids. V dropped 5 bases and J dropped 5; count of bases not matched to a gene: 8. CDR3 nucleotide sequence: TGTGCCAGCAGACCCACAGGGGGCGTCGACGAGCAGTACTTC. Its translation is CASRPTGGVDEQYF.

This chain connects TRBV5-5 to TRBJ1-1; a weak D match, TRBD1 (6 bases). This CDR3 is built from 13 residues. The V gene lost 2 bases and the J gene lost 3 bases, with 8 bases spanning the gap. Looked up from germline, CDR1 is SGHKS and CDR2 is YYEKEE (reference sequence). The CDR3 DNA sequence: TGTGCCAGCAGCTTCTACAGGGACACTGAAGCTTTCTTT. It codes for CASSFYRDTEAFF.

The chain employs TRBV7-9 and TRBJ2-7; 10 bases line up with TRBD2. Germline V gene data show CDR1 as SEHNR and CDR2 as FQNEAQ (reference sequence). This CDR3 is 18 amino acids long. The trim removed 5 bases at V and 4 bases at J, leaving 17 bases unmatched. The CDR3 reads CASSPTPQGLAGVYEQYF. CDR3 in DNA: TGTGCCAGCAGCCCAACCCCTCAAGGCCTAGCGGGAGTTTACGAGCAGTACTTC.